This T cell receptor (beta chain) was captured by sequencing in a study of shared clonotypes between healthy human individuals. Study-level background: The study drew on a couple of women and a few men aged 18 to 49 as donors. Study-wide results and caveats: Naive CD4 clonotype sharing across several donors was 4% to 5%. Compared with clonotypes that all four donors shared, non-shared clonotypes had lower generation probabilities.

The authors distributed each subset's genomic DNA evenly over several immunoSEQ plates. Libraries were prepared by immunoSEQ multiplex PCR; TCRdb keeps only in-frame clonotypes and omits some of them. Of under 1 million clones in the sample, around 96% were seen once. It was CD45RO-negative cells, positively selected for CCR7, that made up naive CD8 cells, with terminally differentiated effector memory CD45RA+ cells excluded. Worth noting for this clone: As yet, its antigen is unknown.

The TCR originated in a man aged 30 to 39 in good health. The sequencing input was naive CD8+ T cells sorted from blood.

The CDR3 DNA is TGTGCCAGCAGTGACGCTAATGAAAAACTGTTTTTT. Translating gives CASSDANEKLFF. The chain couples TRBV27 to TRBJ1-4; D not resolved. This CDR3 has 12 amino acids. V shed 5 bases and J shed 3 bases, with 4 bases lying between them. In germline, CDR1 is MNHEY, CDR2 SMNVEV (reference sequence). The variable domain in full, with the rest retrieved from reference TRBV27 and TRBJ1-4, is EAQVTQNPRYLITVTGKKLTVTCSQNMNHEYMSWYRQDPGLGLRQIYYSMNVEVTDKGDVPEGYKVSRKEKRNFPLILESPSPNQTSLYFCASSDANEKLFFGSGTQLSVL.